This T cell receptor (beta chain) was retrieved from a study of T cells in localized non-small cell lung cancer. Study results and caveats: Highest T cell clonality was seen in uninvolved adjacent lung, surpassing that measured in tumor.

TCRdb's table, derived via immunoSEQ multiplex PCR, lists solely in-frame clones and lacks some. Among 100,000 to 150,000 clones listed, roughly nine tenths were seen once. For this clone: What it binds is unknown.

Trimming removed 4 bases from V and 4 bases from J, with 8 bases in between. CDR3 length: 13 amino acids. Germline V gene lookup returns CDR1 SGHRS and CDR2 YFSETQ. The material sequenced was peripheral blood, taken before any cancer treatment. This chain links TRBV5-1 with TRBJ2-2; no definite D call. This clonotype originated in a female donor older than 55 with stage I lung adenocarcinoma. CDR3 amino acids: CASSINPTGELFF. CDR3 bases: TGCGCCAGCAGCATCAATCCCACCGGGGAGCTGTTTTTT.